The rows below give T cell receptor beta chains drawn from one sample of a study of Ad26.COV2.S vaccination and SARS-CoV-2 variants. Assay used: immunoSEQ multiplex PCR; TCRdb lists only in-frame clones, some missing. The sample records some 480,000 clones, roughly 89% being singletons. This material consisted of peripheral blood, taken in a trial of Ad26.COV2.S vaccine versus placebo. The receptor set was obtained from a person aged 18-65 years who received the Ad26.COV2.S COVID-19 vaccine or a placebo. CDR3s include the opening cysteine and the closing phenylalanine or tryptophan. The D gene is left open where the match is weak. Some rows mark clone size as missing; the rest say once, few, many or name a class of expanded clone.

.	TRBV5-4	TRBJ2-3	.	CASSTTGQTSDTQYF	TGTGCCAGCAGTACCACCGGACAGACCTCAGATACGCAGTATTTT
.	TRBV6-2/TRBV6-3	TRBJ2-1	few	CASSYEKYNEQFF	TGTGCCAGCAGTTATGAGAAATACAATGAGCAGTTCTTC
TRBD1	TRBV15	TRBJ1-1	.	CATSRDRGRREAFF	TGTGCCACCAGCAGGGACAGGGGCCGGAGAGAGGCTTTCTTT
.	TRBV30	TRBJ1-5	.	CAWSVQSGFNQPQHF	TGTGCCTGGAGTGTACAATCCGGATTTAATCAGCCCCAGCATTTT
TRBD2	TRBV9	TRBJ2-1	.	CASSVSGTVPNEQFF	TGTGCCAGCAGCGTTAGCGGGACCGTGCCCAATGAGCAGTTCTTC
TRBD2	TRBV11-3	TRBJ2-1	.	CASSTRTGGQFF	TGTGCCAGCAGCACAAGAACGGGGGGACAGTTCTTC
TRBD1	TRBV27	TRBJ1-6	.	CASSAGRGSVSPLHF	TGTGCCAGCAGTGCCGGCAGGGGGTCGGTGTCACCCCTCCACTTT
TRBD1	TRBV27	TRBJ1-5	many	CASSLQGASTQPQHF	TGTGCCAGCAGTTTACAGGGGGCTTCTACTCAGCCCCAGCATTTT
.	TRBV4-2	TRBJ2-3	.	CASSREDSTDTQYF	TGTGCCAGCAGCCGGGAGGACAGCACAGATACGCAGTATTTT
.	TRBV5-4	TRBJ2-3	.	CAGSQSPSPRTDTQYF	TGTGCCGGCAGTCAATCCCCCTCTCCCCGCACAGATACGCAGTATTTT
TRBD1	TRBV5-1	TRBJ1-6	.	CASSYRGRGSPLHF	TGCGCCAGCAGCTACAGGGGCAGGGGATCACCCCTCCACTTT
.	TRBV24-1	TRBJ2-3	.	CATSDLGQTDTQYF	TGTGCCACCAGTGATTTGGGACAGACAGATACGCAGTATTTT
.	TRBV6-6	TRBJ1-3	.	CASSYPTGSGNTIYF	TGTGCCAGCAGTTACCCGACAGGCTCTGGAAACACCATATATTTT
.	TRBV7-9	TRBJ1-4	.	CASRQDGINEKLFF	TGTGCCAGCAGGCAGGACGGTATTAATGAAAAACTGTTTTTT
.	TRBV7-7	TRBJ2-3	.	CASSRPPDTQYF	TGTGCTAGCAGCCGGCCCCCAGATACGCAGTATTTT